The 2 T cell receptor beta chains below all came from one sample that was sequenced in a study of cytomegalovirus exposure and HLA in healthy donors. The PCR contained 60 Vbeta and 13 Jbeta primers. Data came from immunoSEQ multiplex PCR; TCRdb stores just in-frame clones and leaves some out. The sample gives 98,000 or so clones, approximately 80% of which show up once; about 5% is in the top ten. The sample consisted of PBMCs. Receptors originate from a woman aged 18-29 years in good health and CMV-seropositive.

The CDR3 spells CATRQDTYEQYF. The CDR3 region has the DNA TGTGCCACCCGACAGGACACCTACGAGCAGTACTTC. V usage is TRBV25-1 and J usage is TRBJ2-7; tentatively, D is TRBD1 (6 bases). V lost 10 bases and J 2 bases, leaving 12 bases between the germline ends. This CDR3 has 12 amino acids. CDR1 and CDR2 (germline): MGHDK, SYGVNS.

V gene TRBV9 combines with J gene TRBJ2-7; 9 bases agree with TRBD1. Germline V gene data show CDR1 as SGDLS and CDR2 as YYNGEE. The trim removed 3 bases at V and 3 bases at J, leaving 10 bases unmatched. The CDR3 length is 16 residues. CDR3 in DNA: TGTGCCAGCAGCGAAGGATCCGGGACAGGGATCTACGAGCAGTACTTC. Encoded protein: CASSEGSGTGIYEQYF.